Below, one TCR beta chain is given with its context. These data originate in a study of blood T cell repertoires in COVID-19. Background on the study: Acute and convalescent COVID-19 samples came from the United States, Italy and Spain. T cells, B-cell-depleted T cells, or PBMCs provided the cDNA or gDNA that served as material.

J lost 6 bases, V lost 5 bases, and 10 bases had no gene match. The CDR3 has 16 amino acids. Germline V lookup: CDR1 SGHTA, CDR2 FQGNSA. Original methodology: Nucleated cell counts were estimated from reference gene primer amplification. Clones were read by immunoSEQ multiplex PCR, and TCRdb kept only the in-frame ones, dropping some. D and trimming come from the DNA, and the V and J calls and clone size come from that table. The sample records approximately 150,000 clones, 86% being singletons. Sample: peripheral blood. The receptor comes from a man between 65 and 79 years old with acute or convalescent COVID-19. The chain combines TRBV7-2 with TRBJ2-2; 9 bases are shared with TRBD2. Here the CDR3 reads CASSPASGRTPGELFF. In nucleotides, the CDR3 is TGTGCCAGCAGCCCCGCCAGCGGGAGGACTCCCGGGGAGCTGTTTTTT.